This T cell receptor beta chain was observed in a study of T cell responses to AZD1222 COVID-19 vaccine. V shed 5 bases and J 1 base; nucleotides not matched to a gene: 4. In germline, CDR1 is SGHAT, CDR2 FQNNGV. The CDR3 is 14 residues long. Generated by immunoSEQ multiplex PCR, the TCRdb table keeps only in-frame clones and is missing some. The data show about 150,000 clones, about nine tenths seen once. Study-wide points: Only 5 or 6 people who got AZD1222 tested seropositive at baseline. Researchers report vaccine-associated CD4 TCRs spanning spike, with dominance at 160-218 and 743-854.

To note about this clone: Antigen: not known.

J is TRBJ1-1 and V is TRBV11-2; 7 nucleotides agree with TRBD1. This TCR derives from an adult in good health. This material consisted of peripheral blood, taken on day 0 of AZD1222 vaccination. The CDR3 nucleotides read TGTGCCAGCAGCCCGACAGGGAGGAACACTGAAGCTTTCTTT. The encoded protein is CASSPTGRNTEAFF.